This T cell receptor beta chain appears in the sequencing data of a study of blood T cell repertoires in COVID-19 (dated by TCRdb to the early 2020s). In the study overall: Collaborator samples came from the United States, Italy and Spain and covered acute and convalescent phases of COVID-19. The material from the prospective study consisted of cDNA or gDNA derived from T cells, B-cell-depleted T cells, or PBMCs. The dataset comprised deeply sampled blood TCRbeta repertoires from subjects exposed to, actively infected with, or recovered from COVID-19. The repertoires were released in a freely available public database intended as a resource for research on the immune response to SARS-CoV-2. The samples were drawn from two sources: the first 160 participants of the ongoing ImmuneRACE study, and 1,200 or so subjects contributed by 6 global collaborators. Nearly every sample came with metadata listing a de-identified subject ID, COVID-19 status, age in years and sex. Where available, HLA class I and class II types were taken from metadata supplied by the sample provider and were not determined by assay-based typing.

Each collaborating institution followed its own protocols to collect whole blood in K2EDTA tubes. Collaborator samples were shipped for TCRbeta analysis as frozen whole blood, isolated PBMCs, or DNA extracted from either sample type. Overall study results and their limits: The amount of clinical and demographic metadata varied by source and participant and was provided uncurated.

CDR1 and CDR2, per the germline V gene, are SGHRS and YFSETQ. From cysteine to phenylalanine, the CDR3 is 15 amino acids long. This entry keeps only the CDR3 DNA: 45 bases, framed from base 1. V is clipped by 0 bases and J by 4 bases, and the sequence between their germline boundaries is 12 bases long. TCRbeta CDR3 regions were amplified from genomic DNA by means of the immunoSEQ Assay, a bias-controlled multiplex PCR. As for the authors' bioinformatics: The number of nucleated cells in each sample was estimated by amplification of reference gene primers within the assay. To quantify the absolute abundance of each unique TCRbeta CDR3 rearrangement, sequence reads were collapsed and filtered. For each sample, productive Simpson clonality was calculated as the square root of Simpson's diversity index across productive rearrangements. In its TCRdb copy, this immuneACCESS table keeps in-frame sequences only and misses some clones. Where compared with another copy, unresolved V genes explain less than half of these, and the others have no known cause. That table supplies the V and J calls and clone size; D and trimming were determined from the DNA. The sample data list tens of thousands of clones, and more than 80% of these were observed just once. The ten largest clones represent roughly 5.6% of the sample.

Notes on this clone: Its recognized antigen is unknown. Base qualities are not at hand, and no much larger clone is one base apart.

The clonotype was recovered from a man of 80 years or more with acute or convalescent COVID-19. Rearrangement joined TRBV5-1 to TRBJ2-3; perhaps TRBD1 is the D gene, with 6 bases matching. Sample: peripheral blood. The encoded CDR3 is CASSLVGAFSDTQYF. The nucleotides read TGCGCCAGCAGCTTGGTGGGGGCGTTTTCAGATACGCAGTATTTT.